Following are 20 T cell receptor beta chains from one sample sequenced in a study of cytomegalovirus exposure and HLA in healthy donors. PCR amplification relied on 60 Vbeta primers (plus 13 Jbeta primers). Clones were read by immunoSEQ multiplex PCR, and TCRdb kept only the in-frame ones, dropping some. The top ten clones hold about 1.4% of a sample with some 190,000 clones, roughly 83% of them seen once. The sample comprised PBMCs. These receptors came from a woman aged 45-59 years in good health and CMV-seronegative.

The chain combines TRBV6-6 with TRBJ2-3; 11 bases agree with TRBD2. Germline CDR1 is MNHNY and CDR2 is SVGAGI (reference sequence). After removal of 6 bases from V and 4 bases from J, the junction contained 9 bases not matched to a gene. The CDR3 runs 16 residues. The CDR3 region is CASRPTSGSSPDTQYF. Written as DNA, the CDR3 is TGTGCCAGCAGACCCACTAGCGGGAGTTCACCAGATACGCAGTATTTT.

The chain links TRBV10-2 to TRBJ1-1; possible D gene TRBD1, 5 bases. The V gene lost 6 bases and the J gene lost 2 bases, with 10 bases spanning the gap. The CDR3 contains 13 residues. Germline assignment: CDR1 WSHSY and CDR2 SAAADI. The CDR3 reads CASRSGANTEAFF. The CDR3 DNA is TGCGCCAGCAGAAGCGGGGCCAACACTGAAGCTTTCTTT.

The rearrangement links TRBV10-3 to TRBJ1-2, with 7 bases lining up with TRBD1. V trimming: 10 bases; J trimming: 0 bases; junction bases outside the gene matches: 5. This CDR3 is built from 13 residues. Germline CDR1 and CDR2: ENHRY and SYGVKD. This CDR3 is CATGTDANYGYTF. In DNA, the CDR3 is TGTGCCACCGGGACAGACGCTAACTATGGCTACACCTTC.

This clone has a handful of counts. V usage is TRBV6-5 and J usage is TRBJ1-1, with TRBD1 as a possible D gene (6 bases). Trimming removed 4 bases at V and 5 bases at J, with 17 bases between. In germline, CDR1 is MNHEY, CDR2 SVGAGI. The CDR3 has 15 residues. The CDR3 loop is CASSLKGGGQTEAFF. CDR3 in DNA: TGTGCCAGCAGTTTAAAGGGAGGGGGGCAAACTGAAGCTTTCTTT.

This chain links TRBV5-6 with TRBJ2-7; 7 nucleotides align to TRBD1. V trimming: 4 bases; J trimming: 3 bases; junction bases outside the gene matches: 13. CDR1 and CDR2 from the germline V gene are SGHDT and YYEEEE. The CDR3 is 16 residues long. The CDR3 spells CASSQNRGFRDYEQYF. The CDR3 DNA sequence: TGTGCCAGCAGCCAAAACAGGGGCTTCAGGGACTACGAGCAGTACTTC.

V is TRBV27 and J is TRBJ2-5; weak D call: TRBD1 (5 bases). Trimming cost V 6 bases and J 5 bases, with 13 bases left between them. The CDR3 length is 13 residues. CDR1 is MNHEY and CDR2 is SMNVEV in the germline V gene (reference sequence). CDR3 in DNA: TGTGCCAGCAGGGCAGGGCGGCTTGAGACCCAGTACTTC. It is translated as CASRAGRLETQYF.

The chain couples TRBV18 to TRBJ1-6, with TRBD1 as a possible D gene (5 bases). The V end lost 6 bases, the J end lost 7 bases, and 22 bases lay between the germline ends. Germline V CDR1 and CDR2: KGHSH, LQKENI. This CDR3 spans 17 amino acids. The CDR3 coding sequence is TGTGCCAGCTCGTCGATTGGGCAGTCAGGGTTAAATTCACCCCTCCACTTT. It translates to CASSSIGQSGLNSPLHF. Full variable domain (outside the CDR3, taken from reference TRBV18 and TRBJ1-6): NAGVMQNPRHLVRRRGQEARLRCSPMKGHSHVYWYRQLPEEGLKFMVYLQKENIIDESGMPKERFSAEFPKEGPSILRIQQVVRGDSAAYFCASSSIGQSGLNSPLHFGNGTRLTVT.

The chain joins TRBV10-3 to TRBJ2-1; D gene ambiguous. This CDR3 has 15 amino acids. Germline V gives CDR1 ENHRY, CDR2 SYGVKD. V shed 1 base and J shed 6 bases, with 13 bases lying between them. The CDR3 loop is CAISEFGLLPNEQFF. The CDR3 coding sequence is TGTGCCATCAGTGAGTTTGGGCTCCTTCCCAATGAGCAGTTCTTC.

The sample holds a few counts of this clone. The DNA of the CDR3 is TGCGCCAGCAGCCAAGTGCCTACAGGGCAGGGCTACGAGCAGTACTTC. Translating it yields CASSQVPTGQGYEQYF. This chain joins TRBV4-1 and TRBJ2-7, with a tentative D call TRBD1 (6 bases). The CDR3 covers 16 residues. V was shortened by 1 base and J by 3 bases, with 16 bases between the two germline ends. CDR1 and CDR2 (germline): MGHRA, YSYEKL.

The chain employs TRBV4-3 and TRBJ1-1, with a possible D match to TRBD1 (5 bases). The germline gives CDR1 LGHNA, CDR2 YSLEER. CDR3 length: 16 residues. Trimming stripped 0 bases from V and 0 bases from J, with 11 bases between. CDR3 sequence reads: CASSQETGVMNTEAFF. The CDR3 DNA follows: TGCGCCAGCAGCCAAGAAACGGGGGTCATGAACACTGAAGCTTTCTTT.

This chain uses TRBV6-5 with TRBJ1-2; D might be TRBD1 (6 bases). This CDR3 has 13 residues. Germline V gene lookup returns CDR1 MNHEY and CDR2 SVGAGI. V was shortened by 4 bases and J by 6 bases, with 12 bases between the two germline ends. The CDR3 DNA sequence: TGTGCCAGCAGTTCCGGGACATCCCATGGCTACACCTTC. Translating it yields CASSSGTSHGYTF.

The chain carries TRBV19 and TRBJ1-2, with D uncertain. Trimming took 4 bases from V and 1 from J, leaving 22 bases between them. The V gene's germline CDR1 is LNHDA and CDR2 SQIVND (reference sequence). CDR3 length: 18 amino acids. The CDR3 DNA follows: TGTGCCAGTAGTAGTCTATCCGGTCGTGACTCCTTTAACTATGGCTACACCTTC. Residues: CASSSLSGRDSFNYGYTF.

The chain links TRBV6-1 to TRBJ1-2; a weak D match, TRBD1 (6 bases). V lost 5 bases and J 1 base, leaving 14 bases between the germline ends. CDR3 length: 15 residues. From germline, CDR1 is MNHNS and CDR2 SASEGT. CDR3 in DNA: TGTGCCAGCAGTCCCCGGACAGCTTTTAACTATGGCTACACCTTC. It yields the protein CASSPRTAFNYGYTF.

The chain links TRBV6-4 to TRBJ2-1; weak D call: TRBD1 (5 bases). Trimming stripped 2 bases from V and 9 bases from J, with 11 bases between. From germline, CDR1 is MRHNA and CDR2 SNTAGT. This CDR3 has 13 amino acids. The DNA for the CDR3 is TGTGCCAGCAGTGACCAACAGGAAAGTGAGCAGTTCTTC. Translated: CASSDQQESEQFF.

The gene calls are TRBV27 and TRBJ1-1; TRBD1 aligns across 7 bases. V shed 5 bases, J shed 1 base, and the junction held 7 bases outside the gene matches. The CDR3 spans 15 residues. The germline CDR1 and CDR2 sequences are MNHEY and SMNVEV (reference sequence). For the CDR3, the DNA is TGTGCCAGCAGTCCCGACAGGGCGGGGAACACTGAAGCTTTCTTT. This gives the protein CASSPDRAGNTEAFF.

The rearrangement joins TRBV6-5 to TRBJ2-7, with D possibly TRBD2 on 7 matching bases. Germline V lookup: CDR1 MNHEY, CDR2 SVGAGI. Trimming pared 8 bases from V and 3 bases from J, leaving 14 bases between. The CDR3 runs 13 residues. The CDR3 DNA is TGTGCCAGCCGGGGAGGGGGATACTACGAGCAGTACTTC. It codes for CASRGGGYYEQYF.

The chain is built from TRBV7-3 and TRBJ2-7; D may be TRBD1 (6 bases). Trimming stripped 3 bases from V and 6 bases from J, with 18 bases between. Per germline, CDR1 SGHTA and CDR2 FQGTGA. The CDR3 loop spans 15 amino acids. Written as DNA, the CDR3 is TGTGCCAGCAGCTTGGGCGCTAGCAGGGGCTCCGAGCAGTACTTC. It yields the protein CASSLGASRGSEQYF.

The genes are TRBV7-9 and TRBJ1-5; tentatively, D is TRBD1 (5 bases). CDR1 is SEHNR, CDR2 FQNEAQ, per germline (reference sequence). CDR3 length: 12 amino acids. CDR3 bases: TGTTCCTCGGCCAAGGGGCATCAGCCCCAGCATTTT. This encodes CSSAKGHQPQHF.

The rearrangement uses TRBV7-2 and TRBJ1-4, with TRBD1 as a possible D gene (6 bases). Germline CDR1 reads SGHTA; CDR2 reads FQGNSA. The V gene lost 3 bases and the J gene lost 7 bases, with 9 bases spanning the gap. The CDR3 sequence is 13 residues long. CDR3 DNA: TGTGCCAGCAGCTTCGACAGGCCTGAAAAACTGTTTTTT. This gives the protein CASSFDRPEKLFF.

This CDR3 is CASNLEDGELFF. CDR3 nucleotide sequence: TGTGCCAGCAACCTCGAGGACGGGGAGCTGTTTTTT. The J gene is TRBJ2-2, the V gene TRBV7-9; no firm D call. Germline lookup yields CDR1 SEHNR and CDR2 FQNEAQ (reference sequence). The CDR3 spans 12 residues. Deletions cut 7 bases from V and 7 bases from J, with 10 bases between.